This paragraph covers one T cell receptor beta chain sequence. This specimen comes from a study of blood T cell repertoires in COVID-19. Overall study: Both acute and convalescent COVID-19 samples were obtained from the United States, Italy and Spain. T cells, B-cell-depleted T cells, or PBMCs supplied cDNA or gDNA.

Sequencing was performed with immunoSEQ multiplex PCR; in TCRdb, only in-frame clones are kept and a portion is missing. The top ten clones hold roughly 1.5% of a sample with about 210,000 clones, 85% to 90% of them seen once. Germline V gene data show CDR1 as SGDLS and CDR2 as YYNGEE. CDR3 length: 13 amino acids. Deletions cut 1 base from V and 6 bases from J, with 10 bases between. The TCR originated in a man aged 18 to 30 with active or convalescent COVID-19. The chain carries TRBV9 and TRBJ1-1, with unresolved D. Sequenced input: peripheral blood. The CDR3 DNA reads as TGTGCCAGCAGCGTAACCAGGACTGCTGAAGCTTTCTTT. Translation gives CASSVTRTAEAFF. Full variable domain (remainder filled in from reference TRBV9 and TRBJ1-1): DSGVTQTPKHLITATGQRVTLRCSPRSGDLSVYWYQQSLDQGLQFLIQYYNGEERAKGNILERFSAQQFPDLHSELNLSSLELGDSALYFCASSVTRTAEAFFGQGTRLTVV.